This paragraph reports one TCR beta chain. Original processing notes: From reference gene primer amplification, estimates of nucleated cell counts were derived. Clones were sequenced by immunoSEQ multiplex PCR, and TCRdb holds only the in-frame ones, with some missing. For V, J and clone size, that table is used; D and trimming come from the DNA. The table lists roughly 200,000 clones, roughly four fifths of them singletons, with roughly 8.2% in the top ten. Followed longitudinally, the Seattle patients had been enrolled during active infection. The data originate from a study of blood T cell repertoires in COVID-19. Across the whole study: Material from acute and convalescent COVID-19 was sourced from the United States, Italy and Spain.

CDR1 is SGHKS and CDR2 is YYEKEE in the germline V gene (reference sequence). CDR3 length: 13 amino acids. V was shortened by 3 bases and J by 2 bases, with 9 bases between the two germline ends. The source of this sequence is a woman at least 80 years old with COVID-19, enrolled during active disease. The chain joins TRBV5-5 to TRBJ2-7, with a weak D call TRBD1 (6 bases). Specimen: peripheral blood. The CDR3 nucleotides read TGTGCCAGCAGCTCCGGGACAACCTACGAGCAGTACTTC. Its protein product is CASSSGTTYEQYF.